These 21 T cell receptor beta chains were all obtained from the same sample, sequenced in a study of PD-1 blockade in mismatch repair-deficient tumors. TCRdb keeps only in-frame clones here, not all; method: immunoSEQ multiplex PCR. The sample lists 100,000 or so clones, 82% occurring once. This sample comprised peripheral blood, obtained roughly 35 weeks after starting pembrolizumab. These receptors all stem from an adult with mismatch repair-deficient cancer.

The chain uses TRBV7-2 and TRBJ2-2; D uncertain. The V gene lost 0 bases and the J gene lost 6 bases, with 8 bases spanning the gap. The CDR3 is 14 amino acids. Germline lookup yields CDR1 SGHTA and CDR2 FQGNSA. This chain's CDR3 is CASSLARWAGELFF. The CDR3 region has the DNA TGTGCCAGCAGCTTAGCGAGGTGGGCCGGGGAGCTGTTTTTT.

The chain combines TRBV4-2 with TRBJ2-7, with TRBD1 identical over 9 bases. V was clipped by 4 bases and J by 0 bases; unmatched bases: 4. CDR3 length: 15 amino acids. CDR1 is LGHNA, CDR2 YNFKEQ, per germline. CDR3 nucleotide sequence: TGTGCCAGCAGCCCCACAGGGGGCGGCTCCTACGAGCAGTACTTC. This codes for CASSPTGGGSYEQYF.

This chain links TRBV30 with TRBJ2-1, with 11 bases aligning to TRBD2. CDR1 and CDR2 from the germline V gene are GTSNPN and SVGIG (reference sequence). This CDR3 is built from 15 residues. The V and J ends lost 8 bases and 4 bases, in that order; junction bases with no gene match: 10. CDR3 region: CAGLTSGKLYNEQFF. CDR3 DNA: TGTGCCGGGTTGACTAGCGGGAAATTGTACAATGAGCAGTTCTTC.

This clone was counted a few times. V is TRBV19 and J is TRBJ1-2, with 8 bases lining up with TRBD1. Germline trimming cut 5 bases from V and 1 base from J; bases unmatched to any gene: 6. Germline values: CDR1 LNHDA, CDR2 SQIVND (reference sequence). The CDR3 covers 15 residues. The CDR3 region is CASSLQGAGNYGYTF. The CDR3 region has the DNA TGTGCCAGTAGTCTCCAGGGGGCCGGTAACTATGGCTACACCTTC.

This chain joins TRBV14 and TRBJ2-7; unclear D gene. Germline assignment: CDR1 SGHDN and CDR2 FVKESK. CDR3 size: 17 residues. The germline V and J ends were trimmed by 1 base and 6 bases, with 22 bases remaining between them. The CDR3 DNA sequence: TGTGCCAGCAGCCAAGTTGTTAGTTCGTCGAGCGATCGCGAGCAGTACTTC. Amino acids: CASSQVVSSSSDREQYF.

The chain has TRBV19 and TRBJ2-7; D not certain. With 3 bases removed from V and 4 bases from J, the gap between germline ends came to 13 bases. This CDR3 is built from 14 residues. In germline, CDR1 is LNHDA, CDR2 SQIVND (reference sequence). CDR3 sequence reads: CASSIGIVEYEQYF. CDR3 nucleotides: TGTGCCAGTAGTATTGGGATTGTCGAGTACGAGCAGTACTTC.

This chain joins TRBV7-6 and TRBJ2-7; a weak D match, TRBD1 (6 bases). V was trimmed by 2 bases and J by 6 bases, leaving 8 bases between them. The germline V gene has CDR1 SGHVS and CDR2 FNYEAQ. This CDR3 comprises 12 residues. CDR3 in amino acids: CASSLLGGEQYF. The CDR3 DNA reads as TGTGCCAGCAGCTTACTAGGGGGCGAGCAGTACTTC. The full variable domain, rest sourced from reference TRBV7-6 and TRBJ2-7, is GAGVSQSPRYKVTKRGQDVALRCDPISGHVSLYWYRQALGQGPEFLTYFNYEAQQDKSGLPNDRFSAERPEGSISTLTIQRTEQRDSAMYRCASSLLGGEQYFGPGTRLTVT.

CDR3: CASSLQGTLAYEQYF. The CDR3 coding sequence is TGTGCCAGCAGCTTACAGGGGACCTTGGCCTACGAGCAGTACTTC. The chain is built from TRBV7-2 and TRBJ2-7; D possibly corresponds to TRBD1 (6 bases). Germline V gene data show CDR1 as SGHTA and CDR2 as FQGNSA. V was trimmed by 2 bases and J by 2 bases, leaving 13 bases between them. The CDR3 is 15 amino acids.

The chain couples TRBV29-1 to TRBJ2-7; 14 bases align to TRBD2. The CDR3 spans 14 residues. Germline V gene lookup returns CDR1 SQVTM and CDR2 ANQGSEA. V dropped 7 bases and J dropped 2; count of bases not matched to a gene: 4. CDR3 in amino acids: CSARTSGGTYEQYF. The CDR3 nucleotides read TGCAGCGCCCGGACTAGCGGGGGGACCTACGAGCAGTACTTC.

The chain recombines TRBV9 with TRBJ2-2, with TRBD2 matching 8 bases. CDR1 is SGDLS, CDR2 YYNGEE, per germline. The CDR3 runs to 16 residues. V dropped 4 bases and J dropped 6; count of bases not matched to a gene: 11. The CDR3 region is CASSPNQRESAGELFF. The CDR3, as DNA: TGTGCCAGCAGCCCTAATCAGCGGGAGTCGGCCGGGGAGCTGTTTTTT.

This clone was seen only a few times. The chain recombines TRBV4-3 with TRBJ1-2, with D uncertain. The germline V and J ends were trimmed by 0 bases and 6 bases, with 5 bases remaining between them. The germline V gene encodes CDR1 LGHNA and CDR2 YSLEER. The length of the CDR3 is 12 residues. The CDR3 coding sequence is TGCGCCAGCAGCCAAGACAGGAATGGCTACACCTTC. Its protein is CASSQDRNGYTF.

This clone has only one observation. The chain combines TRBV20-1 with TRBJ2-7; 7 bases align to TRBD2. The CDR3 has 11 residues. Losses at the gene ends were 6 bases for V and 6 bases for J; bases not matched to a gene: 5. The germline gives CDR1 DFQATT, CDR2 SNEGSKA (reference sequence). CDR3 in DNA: TGCAGTGCGAAAGCGGGACTCGAGCAGTACTTC. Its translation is CSAKAGLEQYF.

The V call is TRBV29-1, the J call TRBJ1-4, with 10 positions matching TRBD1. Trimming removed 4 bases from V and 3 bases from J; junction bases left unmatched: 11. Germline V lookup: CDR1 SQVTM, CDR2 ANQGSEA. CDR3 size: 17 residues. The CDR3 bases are TGCAGCGTTGGAGTCGGTAGGACAGGGGGACCTAATGAAAAACTGTTTTTT. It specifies CSVGVGRTGGPNEKLFF.

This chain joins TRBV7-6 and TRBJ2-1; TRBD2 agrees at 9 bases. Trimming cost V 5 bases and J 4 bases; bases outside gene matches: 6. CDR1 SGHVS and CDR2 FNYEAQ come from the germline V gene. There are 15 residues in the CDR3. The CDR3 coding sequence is TGTGCCAGCAGCCCTCTAGCGGGAATATACAATGAGCAGTTCTTC. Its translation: CASSPLAGIYNEQFF.

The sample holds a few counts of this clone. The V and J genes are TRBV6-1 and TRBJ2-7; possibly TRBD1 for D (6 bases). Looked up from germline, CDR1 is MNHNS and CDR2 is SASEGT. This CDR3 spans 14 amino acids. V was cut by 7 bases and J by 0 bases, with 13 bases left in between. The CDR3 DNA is TGTGCCAGCAAAAGAGACAGGTCCTCCTACGAGCAGTACTTC. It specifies CASKRDRSSYEQYF.

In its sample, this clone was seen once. CDR3 bases: TGTGCCAGCAGCTTAGTAGGGCCGAACACTGAAGCTTTCTTT. It codes for CASSLVGPNTEAFF. J is TRBJ1-1 and V is TRBV7-6; no clear D. The CDR3 is 14 residues long. The ends were cut back, 1 base at V and 1 base at J, with 7 bases in the middle. Germline loops: CDR1 SGHVS, CDR2 FNYEAQ.

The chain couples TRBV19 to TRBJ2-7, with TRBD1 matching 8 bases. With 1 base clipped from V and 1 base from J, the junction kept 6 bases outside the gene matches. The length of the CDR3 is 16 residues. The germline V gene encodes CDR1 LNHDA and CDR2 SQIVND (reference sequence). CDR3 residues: CASSIVPGQASYEQYF. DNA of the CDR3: TGTGCCAGTAGTATAGTCCCGGGACAGGCTTCCTACGAGCAGTACTTC.

The CDR3 here is CASSLGQSLAKNIQYF. The CDR3 region has the DNA TGTGCCAGCAGCTTGGGACAGAGCCTAGCCAAAAACATTCAGTACTTC. J is TRBJ2-4 and V is TRBV5-4, with D possibly being TRBD1 (5 bases). CDR3 size: 16 residues. Germline V gene sequence: CDR1 SGHNT, CDR2 YYREEE (reference sequence). V was clipped by 0 bases and J by 0 bases, with 10 bases between them.

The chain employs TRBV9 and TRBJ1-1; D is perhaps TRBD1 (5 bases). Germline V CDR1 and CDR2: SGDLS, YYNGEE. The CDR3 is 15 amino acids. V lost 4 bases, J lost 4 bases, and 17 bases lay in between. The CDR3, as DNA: TGTGCCAGCAGCCCAACAAACGCGGGGGGCACTGAAGCTTTCTTT. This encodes CASSPTNAGGTEAFF. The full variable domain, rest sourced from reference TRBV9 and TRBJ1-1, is DSGVTQTPKHLITATGQRVTLRCSPRSGDLSVYWYQQSLDQGLQFLIQYYNGEERAKGNILERFSAQQFPDLHSELNLSSLELGDSALYFCASSPTNAGGTEAFFGQGTRLTVV.

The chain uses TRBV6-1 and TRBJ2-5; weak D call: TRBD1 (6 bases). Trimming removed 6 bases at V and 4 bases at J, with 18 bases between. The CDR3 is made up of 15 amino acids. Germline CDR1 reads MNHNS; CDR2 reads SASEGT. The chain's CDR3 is CASSDGPTDRETQYF. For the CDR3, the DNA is TGTGCCAGCAGCGACGGCCCCACGGACAGAGAGACCCAGTACTTC.

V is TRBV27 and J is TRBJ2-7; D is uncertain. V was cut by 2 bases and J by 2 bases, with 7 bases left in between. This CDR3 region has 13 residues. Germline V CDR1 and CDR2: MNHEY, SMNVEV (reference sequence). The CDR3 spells CASSLIGAYEQYF. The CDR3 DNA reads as TGTGCCAGCAGTTTAATCGGAGCCTACGAGCAGTACTTC.